These 16 T cell receptor beta chains were all obtained from the same sample, sequenced in a study of T cell changes during pregnancy in multiple sclerosis. Data came from immunoSEQ multiplex PCR; TCRdb stores just in-frame clones and leaves some out. The data contain tens of thousands of clones, over 90% of them singletons. Sequencing was performed on CD4+ T cells from peripheral blood mononuclear cells, taken in the third trimester of pregnancy. Receptor source: a female donor with multiple sclerosis, enrolled in a pregnancy study.

This chain joins TRBV7-9 and TRBJ2-7; 8 bases match TRBD2. V was clipped by 6 bases and J by 1 base; unmatched bases: 5. This CDR3 comprises 14 residues. Germline-derived CDR1 and CDR2 are SEHNR and FQNEAQ (reference sequence). The chain's CDR3 is CASSPSGRSYEQYF. For the CDR3, the DNA is TGTGCCAGCAGTCCTAGCGGGCGTTCCTACGAGCAGTACTTC.

The chain uses TRBV7-9 and TRBJ2-2, with D possibly TRBD2 on 6 matching bases. The CDR3 has 17 amino acids. CDR1 and CDR2 (germline): SEHNR, FQNEAQ (reference sequence). V lost 4 bases and J 1 base, leaving 16 bases between the germline ends. CDR3 residues: CASSSNFGGRNTGELFF. The CDR3 coding sequence is TGTGCCAGCAGCTCTAACTTTGGGGGGAGGAACACCGGGGAGCTGTTTTTT.

V and J are TRBV7-3 and TRBJ2-3; no clear D gene. Germline loops: CDR1 SGHTA, CDR2 FQGTGA. The CDR3 runs to 13 residues. V was trimmed by 5 bases and J by 2 bases, leaving 8 bases between them. The CDR3 spells CASSPGNTDTQYF. DNA of the CDR3: TGTGCCAGCAGCCCAGGAAACACAGATACGCAGTATTTT. The whole variable domain, filled in from reference TRBV7-3 and TRBJ2-3, reads GAGVSQTPSNKVTEKGKYVELRCDPISGHTALYWYRQSLGQGPEFLIYFQGTGAADDSGLPNDRFFAVRPEGSVSTLKIQRTERGDSAVYLCASSPGNTDTQYFGPGTRLTVL.

The chain uses TRBV11-2 and TRBJ1-6; unclear D gene. The CDR3 is 14 amino acids. V was trimmed by 3 bases and J by 14 bases, leaving 17 bases between them. From germline, CDR1 is SGHAT and CDR2 FQNNGV. In DNA form, the CDR3 reads TGTGCCAGCAGCTTTATCCGGGTCTCCCCATCCCTCCACTTT. It codes for CASSFIRVSPSLHF. The whole variable domain, filled in from reference TRBV11-2 and TRBJ1-6, reads EAGVAQSPRYKIIEKRQSVAFWCNPISGHATLYWYQQILGQGPKLLIQFQNNGVVDDSQLPKDRFSAERLKGVDSTLKIQPAKLEDSAVYLCASSFIRVSPSLHFGNGTRLTVT.

J is TRBJ2-2 and V is TRBV18, with D possibly being TRBD2 (6 bases). Germline lookup yields CDR1 KGHSH and CDR2 LQKENI. CDR3 length: 16 amino acids. V lost 2 bases and J lost 7, with 17 bases in between. This CDR3 reads CASSPGEAGDGGELFF. CDR3 in DNA: TGTGCCAGCTCACCAGGGGAAGCGGGTGACGGCGGGGAGCTGTTTTTT.

In this sample, this clone turned up a few times. The chain uses TRBV5-1 and TRBJ1-6, with 7 bases lining up with TRBD1. Germline V gene lookup returns CDR1 SGHRS and CDR2 YFSETQ. Losses at the gene ends were 0 bases for V and 7 bases for J; bases not matched to a gene: 4. The CDR3 is made up of 15 amino acids. The CDR3 bases are TGCGCCAGCAGCTTGGGAGGGACAGAAAATTCACCCCTCCACTTT. It yields the protein CASSLGGTENSPLHF.

The chain joins TRBV20-1 to TRBJ1-2; TRBD1 aligns across 10 bases. Unmatched junction bases numbered 5, after V lost 6 bases and J lost 10 bases. The CDR3 has 11 amino acids. Per the germline V gene, CDR1 is DFQATT and CDR2 is SNEGSKA (reference sequence). DNA for the CDR3: TGCAGTGCCTCGACAGGGGGCTTCTACACCTTC. Residues: CSASTGGFYTF.

The V call is TRBV6-1, the J call TRBJ1-2, with D uncertain. Trimming stripped 6 bases from V and 4 bases from J, with 9 bases between. CDR3 size: 12 residues. Germline CDR1 is MNHNS and CDR2 is SASEGT. The CDR3 DNA is TGTGCCAGCAGCCCTCCCCTCTATGGCTACACCTTC. This sequence encodes CASSPPLYGYTF.

This clone was picked up a small number of times. V is TRBV7-9 and J is TRBJ1-3; D gene uncertain. This CDR3 spans 15 amino acids. The germline V gene encodes CDR1 SEHNR and CDR2 FQNEAQ (reference sequence). V lost 1 base and J lost 0, with 7 bases in between. This CDR3 reads CASSLVGSSGNTIYF. The CDR3 DNA is TGTGCCAGCAGCTTAGTTGGGAGCTCTGGAAACACCATATATTTT.

V usage is TRBV2 and J usage is TRBJ1-2, with 7 bases that match TRBD1. The germline CDR1 and CDR2 sequences are SNHLY and FYNNEI. V lost 4 bases to trimming and J lost 5 bases; unmatched junction nucleotides: 4. This CDR3 spans 13 amino acids. The CDR3 is CASSAGGKYGYTF. CDR3 nucleotides: TGTGCCAGCAGTGCAGGGGGGAAATATGGCTACACCTTC.

V is TRBV9 and J is TRBJ1-2, with no clear D. The germline V and J ends were trimmed by 3 bases and 3 bases, with 18 bases remaining between them. Germline assignment: CDR1 SGDLS and CDR2 YYNGEE. The CDR3 totals 16 residues. The CDR3 loop reads CASSEPRDIGHYGYTF. The CDR3 coding sequence is TGTGCCAGCAGCGAACCTCGAGACATCGGCCACTATGGCTACACCTTC.

This rearrangement joins TRBV27 to TRBJ2-2; D unresolved. CDR3 length: 14 amino acids. From germline, CDR1 is MNHEY and CDR2 SMNVEV (reference sequence). The germline V and J ends were trimmed by 6 bases and 6 bases, with 14 bases remaining between them. The CDR3 reads CASRVQMWAGELFF. CDR3 in DNA: TGTGCCAGCAGGGTACAGATGTGGGCCGGGGAGCTGTTTTTT.

This rearrangement joins TRBV23-1 to TRBJ1-5; 7 positions match TRBD1. TRBV23-1 falls under the ORF class, with uncertain function. The CDR3 consists of 12 residues. CDR3 sequence: CTRQGDNQPQHF. The CDR3 region has the DNA TGCACCCGACAGGGCGATAATCAGCCCCAGCATTTT.

The chain uses TRBV7-9 and TRBJ2-4, with no clear D. V lost 2 bases and J 5 bases, leaving 10 bases between the germline ends. The germline gives CDR1 SEHNR, CDR2 FQNEAQ (reference sequence). CDR3 length: 14 amino acids. The DNA of the CDR3 is TGTGCCAGCAGCTTATCAGGCGCTCAAAACATTCAGTACTTC. Its translation: CASSLSGAQNIQYF.

The chain combines TRBV7-2 with TRBJ1-3; possible D gene TRBD1, 6 bases. Deletions cut 1 base from V and 16 bases from J, with 11 bases between. This CDR3 comprises 11 residues. Per germline, CDR1 SGHTA and CDR2 FQGNSA. The CDR3 sequence is CASSLGGDIYF. DNA of the CDR3: TGTGCCAGCAGCTTAGGAGGGGACATTTATTTT.

The chain carries TRBV5-1 and TRBJ2-3; TRBD2 matches 9 bases. V gave up 0 bases and J gave up 4 bases; unmatched junction bases: 3. In germline, CDR1 is SGHRS, CDR2 YFSETQ. The CDR3 sequence is 15 residues long. The CDR3 DNA reads TGCGCCAGCAGCTTGGAAGGCGGGGGGGCAGATACGCAGTATTTT. This encodes CASSLEGGGADTQYF.